Below, 30 T cell receptor beta chains from the same sample are listed, as sequenced in a study of sequential checkpoint blockade in melanoma. Treatment meaning: randomized to nivolumab then ipilimumab (arm A) or the reverse (arm B). Profiling relied on immunoSEQ multiplex PCR, and the TCRdb table lists in-frame clones only, not all of them. The repertoire includes several thousand clones, around 40% of them detected once, and around 9% sits in the top ten. Sequences were derived from tumor tissue (inferred from file names), sampled from a patient given nivolumab and ipilimumab in sequence. The origin of the receptors is a human donor with melanoma.

By share, this clone ranks as large. V gene TRBV29-1 combines with J gene TRBJ2-1; tentatively, D is TRBD2 (5 bases). The germline V and J ends were trimmed by 5 bases and 3 bases, with 11 bases remaining between them. Germline V lookup: CDR1 SQVTM, CDR2 ANQGSEA. The CDR3 totals 13 residues. CDR3 loop: CSVSIGDYNEQFF. The CDR3 nucleotides are TGCAGCGTTTCGATCGGGGACTACAATGAGCAGTTCTTC.

V gene TRBV4-3 combines with J gene TRBJ2-2; D possibly corresponds to TRBD2 (5 bases). The CDR3 sequence is 13 residues long. Between the trimmed V and J ends, which lost 5 bases and 5 bases, there was a span of 9 bases. The germline CDR1 and CDR2 sequences are LGHNA and YSLEER. CDR3 region: CASSFAGTGELFF. The CDR3 DNA is TGCGCCAGCAGCTTTGCGGGTACCGGGGAGCTGTTTTTT.

This clone was observed many times. This chain links TRBV11-3 with TRBJ2-3; no reliable D call. The V end was cut by 5 bases, the J end by 1 base, with 13 bases between. Germline CDR1 reads SGHNT; CDR2 reads YENEEA. There are 15 residues in the CDR3. The CDR3 sequence: CASSPERKRTDTQYF. The CDR3 region has the DNA TGTGCCAGCAGCCCTGAGAGAAAGCGCACAGATACGCAGTATTTT.

The rearrangement links TRBV10-3 to TRBJ2-1, with D perhaps TRBD1 (5 bases). This CDR3 has 13 residues. Germline V gene sequence: CDR1 ENHRY, CDR2 SYGVKD. V gave up 6 bases and J gave up 5 bases, with 11 bases separating them. The CDR3 region has the DNA TGTGCCATCAGCCCGACAGTGGACAATGAGCAGTTCTTC. This gives the protein CAISPTVDNEQFF.

V gene TRBV18 combines with J gene TRBJ1-5; D is possibly TRBD1 (6 bases). The germline gives CDR1 KGHSH, CDR2 LQKENI. The CDR3 runs to 14 residues. Trimming removed 7 bases at V and 10 bases at J, with 20 bases between. The CDR3 nucleotides read TGTGCCAGCTGGGCGGGACTGCGAGGGGGTCCCCAGCATTTT. Translated, it gives CASWAGLRGGPQHF.

This clone showed up just a few times. This rearrangement joins TRBV19 to TRBJ2-7; no firm D call. Deletions cut 3 bases from V and 2 bases from J, with 11 bases between. Germline values: CDR1 LNHDA, CDR2 SQIVND (reference sequence). The CDR3 totals 14 residues. CDR3 in amino acids: CASSIPDGTYEQYF. The CDR3, as DNA: TGTGCCAGTAGTATCCCCGACGGAACCTACGAGCAGTACTTC.

This clone was seen only once. This chain joins TRBV5-1 and TRBJ2-2; 9 bases are a match to TRBD2. The CDR3 extends over 15 amino acids. V was pared by 1 base and J by 4 bases, with 2 bases of the junction left unmatched. CDR1 and CDR2 from the germline V gene are SGHRS and YFSETQ. In DNA form, the CDR3 reads TGCGCCAGCAGCTTGTCACTAGCGGGCACCGGGGAGCTGTTTTTT. Its protein is CASSLSLAGTGELFF.

The V call is TRBV2, the J call TRBJ2-2; D is unresolved. CDR1 and CDR2 from the germline V gene are SNHLY and FYNNEI. CDR3 length: 15 residues. V lost 6 bases, J lost 3 bases, and 14 bases lay in between. DNA for the CDR3: TGTGCCAGCAGCGTAGGGCACTCGGACACCGGGGAGCTGTTTTTT. Protein: CASSVGHSDTGELFF.

The chain carries TRBV25-1 and TRBJ2-2; TRBD2 might be the D (6 bases). The CDR3 is made up of 15 amino acids. The V gene's germline CDR1 is MGHDK and CDR2 SYGVNS. V was cut by 4 bases and J by 0 bases, with 9 bases left in between. The CDR3 sequence: CASSAGLTNTGELFF. The CDR3 nucleotides read TGTGCCAGCAGTGCGGGACTCACGAACACCGGGGAGCTGTTTTTT. The full variable domain, completed using reference TRBV25-1 and TRBJ2-2, is EADIYQTPRYLVIGTGKKITLECSQTMGHDKMYWYQQDPGMELHLIHYSYGVNSTEKGDLSSESTVSRIRTEHFPLTLESARPSHTSQYLCASSAGLTNTGELFFGEGSRLTVL.

Only a few counts were recorded for this clone. V and J are TRBV6-8 and TRBJ1-1; 9 nucleotides line up with TRBD1. V lost 8 bases to trimming and J lost 4 bases; unmatched junction nucleotides: 5. CDR1 is MNHGY and CDR2 is SAAAGT in the germline V gene. This CDR3 contains 13 residues. The CDR3 spells CASRRQGVTEAFF. Written as DNA, the CDR3 is TGTGCCAGCCGACGACAGGGGGTCACTGAAGCTTTCTTT.

The V and J genes are TRBV6-8 and TRBJ2-2; TRBD1 or TRBD2 may be the D gene (5 bases each). The germline V and J ends were trimmed by 3 bases and 7 bases, with 18 bases remaining between them. This CDR3 spans 16 amino acids. CDR1 is MNHGY, CDR2 SAAAGT, per germline. The CDR3 DNA follows: TGTGCCAGCAGTTATTCCGGTGAGGGGCGGAGCGGGGAGCTGTTTTTT. Residues: CASSYSGEGRSGELFF.

This chain uses TRBV30 with TRBJ1-4; no clear D. CDR3 length: 13 residues. V was shortened by 0 bases and J by 4 bases, with 6 bases between the two germline ends. The V gene's germline CDR1 is GTSNPN and CDR2 SVGIG (reference sequence). CDR3: CAWSVGFNEKLFF. CDR3 bases: TGTGCCTGGAGTGTTGGATTTAATGAAAAACTGTTTTTT.

This clone has just a few counts. The chain joins TRBV28 to TRBJ2-7; 13 bases fit TRBD2. The CDR3 consists of 16 residues. Germline V gene data show CDR1 as MDHEN and CDR2 as SYDVKM. The junction had 7 bases not matched to a gene; V was cut back by 6 bases and J by 2 bases. For the CDR3, the DNA is TGTGCCAGCAGCCAAATACTAGCGGGAGGGGCCTACGAGCAGTACTTC. It is translated as CASSQILAGGAYEQYF.

The table lists this clone with a count of one. This chain uses TRBV15 with TRBJ2-7, with D hard to call. Per germline, CDR1 LNHNV and CDR2 YYDKDF (reference sequence). CDR3 length: 15 residues. V lost 0 bases and J lost 0, with 9 bases in between. Written as DNA, the CDR3 is TGTGCCACCAGCAGAGAAGGCGGCGCCTCCTACGAGCAGTACTTC. This codes for CATSREGGASYEQYF.

The CDR3 loop is CASSSNVNEAFF. As DNA, the CDR3 is TGTGCCAGCAGCTCCAACGTCAATGAAGCTTTCTTT. The V call is TRBV9, the J call TRBJ1-1; unclear D gene. Germline V gene lookup returns CDR1 SGDLS and CDR2 YYNGEE. Trimming pared 4 bases from V and 7 bases from J, leaving 11 bases between. The CDR3 length is 12 residues.

This CDR3 reads CASSSQGLVYNEQFF. The CDR3 DNA reads TGTGCCAGCAGCAGTCAGGGTCTAGTCTACAATGAGCAGTTCTTC. The rearrangement uses TRBV28 and TRBJ2-1; weak D call: TRBD1 (5 bases). Trimming cost V 6 bases and J 3 bases, with 15 bases left between them. Germline V gives CDR1 MDHEN, CDR2 SYDVKM. The CDR3 has 15 residues.

This chain links TRBV19 with TRBJ2-1, with 13 bases aligning to TRBD2. CDR1 and CDR2 from the germline V gene are LNHDA and SQIVND (reference sequence). Trimming removed 4 bases from V and 4 bases from J; junction bases left unmatched: 1. CDR3 length equals 15 residues. CDR3 nucleotide sequence: TGTGCCAGTAGTAGGGGACTAGCGGGGTACAATGAGCAGTTCTTC. This codes for CASSRGLAGYNEQFF.

This clone is medium-sized. V usage is TRBV28 and J usage is TRBJ2-1; 10 bases agree with TRBD2. The J segment lost 0 bases and the V segment lost 2 bases, leaving 4 bases of the junction unmatched. Germline V CDR1 and CDR2: MDHEN, SYDVKM. This CDR3 contains 17 residues. CDR3 DNA: TGTGCCAGCAGTTTAAGTACTAGCGGGGCCTCCTACAATGAGCAGTTCTTC. It yields the protein CASSLSTSGASYNEQFF.

This clone has a handful of counts. The junction does not match germline at one end; this may be a read error. This sequence joins TRBV6-1 and TRBJ2-1; D may be TRBD2 (6 bases). This CDR3 comprises 16 residues. Germline CDR1 is MNHNS and CDR2 is SASEGT. The CDR3 region is CAISEGIGGARHEQFF. CDR3 nucleotides: TGTGCCATCAGTGAAGGTATTGGCGGGGCGCGCCATGAGCAGTTCTTC.

This chain connects TRBV11-3 to TRBJ1-1, with D tentatively TRBD1 (5 bases). V was pared by 1 base and J by 0 bases, with 12 bases between. The V gene's germline CDR1 is SGHNT and CDR2 YENEEA. The length of the CDR3 is 16 residues. The CDR3 is CASSLGGGTLNTEAFF. The CDR3 nucleotides read TGTGCCAGCAGCTTAGGCGGTGGGACGTTGAACACTGAAGCTTTCTTT.

This clone was seen only a few times. CDR3 bases: TGCGCCAGCAGTCATTTTGGTAGTGGGTCTGAAGCTTTCTTT. It encodes CASSHFGSGSEAFF. The gene calls are TRBV10-2 and TRBJ1-1; D ambiguous. V dropped 5 bases and J dropped 6 bases, with 16 bases sitting between them. The CDR3 contains 14 residues. Germline loops: CDR1 WSHSY, CDR2 SAAADI.

This clone occurred a few times. V and J are TRBV11-3 and TRBJ1-1; TRBD1 might be the D (6 bases). Looked up from germline, CDR1 is SGHNT and CDR2 is YENEEA. Deletions cut 2 bases from V and 5 bases from J, with 15 bases between. The CDR3 covers 15 residues. Written as DNA, the CDR3 is TGTGCCAGCAGCTTAAGAGGGGGAAGAGGGACTGAAGCTTTCTTT. It codes for CASSLRGGRGTEAFF. Using reference TRBV11-3 and TRBJ1-1 for the parts outside the CDR3, the full variable domain is EAGVVQSPRYKIIEKKQPVAFWCNPISGHNTLYWYLQNLGQGPELLIRYENEEAVDDSQLPKDRFSAERLKGVDSTLKIQPAELGDSAVYLCASSLRGGRGTEAFFGQGTRLTVV.

The rearrangement links TRBV15 to TRBJ1-5; perhaps TRBD1 as D (6 bases). V lost 3 bases and J lost 3, with 12 bases in between. The CDR3 is made up of 15 amino acids. Germline V CDR1 and CDR2: LNHNV, YYDKDF (reference sequence). The DNA for the CDR3 is TGTGCCACCAGCAGCTGGGGGCCGAACAATCAGCCCCAGCATTTT. Protein sequence: CATSSWGPNNQPQHF.

V and J are TRBV15 and TRBJ2-1; 7 nucleotides align to TRBD1. Losses at the gene ends were 0 bases for V and 4 bases for J; bases not matched to a gene: 3. The CDR3 is 15 amino acids. In germline, CDR1 is LNHNV, CDR2 YYDKDF (reference sequence). CDR3 in DNA: TGTGCCACCAGCAGAGATTCGACAGGGTACAATGAGCAGTTCTTC. Amino acid sequence: CATSRDSTGYNEQFF. Looking up the rest from reference TRBV15 and TRBJ2-1 gives the full variable domain: DAMVIQNPRYQVTQFGKPVTLSCSQTLNHNVMYWYQQKSSQAPKLLFHYYDKDFNNEADTPDNFQSRRPNTSFCFLDIRSPGLGDTAMYLCATSRDSTGYNEQFFGPGTRLTVL.

The chain combines TRBV10-1 with TRBJ2-7; tentatively, D is TRBD2 (5 bases). Deletions cut 8 bases from V and 6 bases from J, with 11 bases between. This CDR3 contains 11 residues. Germline V gene data show CDR1 as WNHNN and CDR2 as SYGVQD (reference sequence). The CDR3 region is CASAGGVEQYF. The CDR3 DNA is TGCGCCAGCGCGGGCGGTGTCGAGCAGTACTTC.

J is TRBJ2-2 and V is TRBV29-1; either TRBD1 or TRBD2 may supply D (5 bases each). CDR3 length equals 16 residues. V lost 1 base to trimming and J lost 3 bases, with 15 bases between them. Looked up from germline, CDR1 is SQVTM and CDR2 is ANQGSEA. CDR3 coding DNA: TGCAGCGTTGAAGGGCACCGGGACGGCTACACCGGGGAGCTGTTTTTT. Translating gives CSVEGHRDGYTGELFF.

The chain is built from TRBV10-2 and TRBJ2-7, with TRBD2 as a possible D gene (5 bases). The V gene's germline CDR1 is WSHSY and CDR2 SAAADI. This CDR3 is 14 amino acids long. Trimming stripped 3 bases from V and 7 bases from J, with 16 bases between. The CDR3 reads CASSDGVPGKEQYF. DNA of the CDR3: TGCGCCAGCAGTGACGGGGTTCCGGGAAAAGAGCAGTACTTC.

This clone appeared a few times. This rearrangement joins TRBV19 to TRBJ1-3; D is uncertain. The CDR3 runs 14 residues. V lost 1 base and J 0 bases, leaving 4 bases between the germline ends. CDR1 is LNHDA and CDR2 is SQIVND in the germline V gene (reference sequence). This CDR3 is CASSIVASGNTIYF. The DNA of the CDR3 is TGTGCCAGTAGTATAGTCGCCTCTGGAAACACCATATATTTT.

This clone appeared a few times. J is TRBJ1-4 and V is TRBV28; tentatively, D is TRBD1 (5 bases). V was pared by 3 bases and J by 4 bases, with 9 bases between. The CDR3 runs to 14 residues. Per the germline V gene, CDR1 is MDHEN and CDR2 is SYDVKM. The CDR3 reads CASSFDSVNEKLFF. CDR3 coding DNA: TGTGCCAGCAGTTTTGACAGCGTTAATGAAAAACTGTTTTTT.

This clone showed up just once. This rearrangement joins TRBV6-8 to TRBJ2-7, with 10 bases fitting TRBD2. V was pared by 6 bases and J by 2 bases, with 10 bases of the junction left unmatched. CDR1 and CDR2 (germline): MNHGY, SAAAGT. The CDR3 runs to 16 residues. The CDR3 spells CASSDGTSAVAYEQYF. CDR3 nucleotide sequence: TGTGCCAGCAGCGATGGGACTAGCGCGGTCGCCTACGAGCAGTACTTC.